This note documents a single TCR beta chain sequence. Its antigen is unidentified. The donors comprised healthy bone marrow donors. This specimen comes from a study of cytomegalovirus exposure and HLA in healthy donors. Vbeta (60) and Jbeta (13) primers were used in the PCR. The data were produced by immunoSEQ multiplex PCR, yet TCRdb's version contains in-frame clones alone and is incomplete. The sample lists 210,000 or so clones, 65% to 90% occurring once. The CDR3 covers 14 residues. CDR1 LGHNA and CDR2 YSLEER come from the germline V gene. Trimming stripped 2 bases from V and 4 bases from J, with 11 bases between. Study-level results: Near-uniform donor sequencing depth was presumed by presence/absence analyses. The listing of roughly 160 TCR beta chains classed them as cytomegalovirus-associated. Most TCR beta V segments were productive about 90% or about 30% of the time in an earlier analysis.

The rearrangement joins TRBV4-3 to TRBJ1-1; D not certain. The sequence derives from a girl aged 5 to 17 in good health and CMV-seronegative. Sample: PBMCs. In DNA, the CDR3 is TGCGCCAGCAGCCAATCTCTAGAGGGCACTGAAGCTTTCTTT. The encoded protein is CASSQSLEGTEAFF.